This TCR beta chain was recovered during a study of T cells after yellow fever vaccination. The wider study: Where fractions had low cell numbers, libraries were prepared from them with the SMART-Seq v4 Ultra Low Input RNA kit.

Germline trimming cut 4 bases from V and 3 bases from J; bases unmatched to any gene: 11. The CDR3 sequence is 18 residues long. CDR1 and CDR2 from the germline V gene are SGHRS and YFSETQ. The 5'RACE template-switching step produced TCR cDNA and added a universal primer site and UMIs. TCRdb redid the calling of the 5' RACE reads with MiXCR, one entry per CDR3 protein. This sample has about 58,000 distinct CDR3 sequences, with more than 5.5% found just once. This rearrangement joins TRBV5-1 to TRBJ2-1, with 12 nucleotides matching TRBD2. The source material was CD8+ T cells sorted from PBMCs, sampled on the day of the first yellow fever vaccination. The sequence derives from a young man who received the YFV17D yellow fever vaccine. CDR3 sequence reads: CASSPGAGLAGIYNEQFF. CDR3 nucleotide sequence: TGCGCCAGCAGCCCAGGGGCCGGACTAGCGGGGATCTACAATGAGCAGTTCTTC. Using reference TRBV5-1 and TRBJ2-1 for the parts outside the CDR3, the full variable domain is KAGVTQTPRYLIKTRGQQVTLSCSPISGHRSVSWYQQTPGQGLQFLFEYFSETQRNKGNFPGRFSGRQFSNSRSEMNVSTLELGDSALYLCASSPGAGLAGIYNEQFFGPGTRLTVL.